The sequence of this TCR beta chain was determined in a study of cytomegalovirus exposure and HLA in healthy donors (dated by TCRdb to the late 2010s). Study-wide context: An earlier analysis of 587 of the donors reported about 250 Gb of sequence data and 117 million unique TCR beta sequences from roughly 200 million T cells. To predict cytomegalovirus infection status, the study brought together high-throughput TCR immunosequencing, statistical association of individual TCRs with disease status, and machine learning. Along with the approximately 700-subject first cohort, a separate validation cohort of about 110 different subjects was used. The aim of the study was to test whether cataloging public T cell receptors could identify signatures of past pathogen exposure. Of the approximately 400 genotyped donors, over 65% fell in the genetic ancestry cluster associated with self-reported Caucasian donors. On average, roughly 240,000 unique TCR beta nucleotide sequences were sequenced per donor among some 420 genotyped donors of the cohort, with roughly 18% of those sequences being non-productive. The T cell repertoires of some 670 subjects were profiled by immunosequencing and related to cytomegalovirus serostatus. Typing coverage differed by locus: A, B, C, DRB1 and DQB1 were typed in roughly 620-640 donors, DQA1 in approximately 520, DPA1 in around 580, and DPB1 in around 490. Five DR-DQ haplotypes were handled as single units for association and clustering because linkage in the cohort was strong. An early release covering some 640 HLA-typed donors comprised 250 to 350 gigabases of sequencing data and about 90 million unique TCR sequences. Rather than drawing on any new phenotypic data, the later analysis identified candidate immune exposures from TCR beta sequences and the way those sequences occurred across donors. Class I and class II HLA loci were covered by the typing at four-digit resolution. To decide whether each TCR beta V gene segment behaved as functional or pseudogenic, an earlier analysis of some 600 of the donors relied on high-throughput TCR beta sequencing. In a later genetic analysis, genome-wide SNP genotypes for about 65% of the roughly 670 donors were used, and that subset was treated as a discovery cohort. Donor age, sex, ethnicity and CMV serostatus were collected together with the repertoire data. Every repertoire in the discovery cohort had been generated on one and the same sequencing platform. To study patterns of TCR occurrence, a later analysis re-analyzed previously published TCR beta repertoires from under 750 donors and added high-resolution HLA genotyping.

V and J are truncated by 3 bases and 0 bases respectively, leaving an intervening sequence of 8 bases. Including the terminal cysteine and phenylalanine, the CDR3 comprises 14 residues. The CDR3 DNA has 42 bases and is translated from base 1. Per the germline V gene, SNHLY is the CDR1 and FYNNEI is the CDR2. The cohort comprised fewer than 750 healthy bone marrow donors. Cohort members were all nominally healthy when sampled, although unrecorded immune exposures were likely present. The donor was CMV seropositive and belonged to the group of 250 to 350 seropositive cohort members. Every donor gave a peripheral blood sample, and the peripheral blood mononuclear cells from that sample were used for TCR beta sequencing. The Qiagen DNeasy Blood Extraction Kit was used to extract genomic DNA from the blood cell samples. Findings and caveats that apply to the study as a whole: Strong co-occurrence of HLA alleles, especially DR and DQ, made assigning TCR associations to individual alleles difficult. A few of the identified cytomegalovirus-associated TCR beta chains were confirmed in vitro to be specific for cytomegalovirus antigens. For the cohort, immune exposure information was limited to CMV serostatus. A further reported finding was that TCR beta sequences accurately predicted the HLA-A and HLA-B alleles for most subjects in the first cohort. Roughly uniform sequencing depth across donors was assumed in presence/absence analyses, although this assumption may not hold. A later analysis reported that several top co-occurrence clusters appeared linked to parvovirus B19, influenza, CMV and Epstein-Barr virus. In a later analysis, HLA-associated TCR beta chains were found to be more clonally expanded and to have lower generation probabilities than equally common non-associated chains. The cohort was sequenced for TCR beta chains only, and without alpha or paired-chain data the features that could be detected were limited. Seventeen rarely observed V segments, including chromosome 9 orphons, were excluded from the earlier analysis of a few hundred of the donors because counts were too low. The authors suggested that the approach could potentially be generalized to other disease states and immunological phenotypes. The 87-base-pair reads could not distinguish some IMGT-functional V segments, including TRBV6-2 and TRBV6-3, so those segments were excluded. The sequencing pipeline was judged likely to have produced a cluster of highly shared sequence variants as a technical artifact. A later analysis associated about 17,000 TCR beta sequences with specific HLA alleles at a false discovery rate of 0.05. While some public TCRs were present in many individuals, most TCR sequences turned up only very rarely across donors. In a later analysis, TCR association rates were found to vary across HLA loci, with the most associated TCRs seen for DRB1 alleles and the fewest for HLA-C alleles. According to a later analysis, most CMV-associated TCR beta chains appeared to be HLA-restricted, and the HLA associations seemed to be driven largely by CMV exposure. An earlier analysis of around 540 of the donors showed that most TCR beta V segments appeared in productive rearrangements either about 87% or about 30% of the time, which broadly matched IMGT annotations. In a later genetic analysis, a missense DCLRE1C variant was associated with V-gene and J-gene trimming of TCR beta chains, and the association was replicated in an independent cohort. A total of 164 TCR beta chains were listed by the study as associated with cytomegalovirus. A later genetic analysis reported fewer N-insertions in productive TCRs among donors in an Asian-associated ancestry cluster than the roughly 700-donor mean. Because HLA typing was unavailable for some donors at each locus, only the typed subset was used in association tests. Linkage disequilibrium might explain the correlated functional status among segregating V segments, but an unknown experimental factor could not be ruled out. In both the original and validation cohorts, the classifier was reported to diagnose cytomegalovirus status with high specificity and sensitivity.

A remark on this clone: Its antigen is not yet known. No much larger clonotype is one base removed from it; base qualities were not supplied.

Library generation was performed with the immunoSEQ multiplex PCR assay. The multiplex PCR relied on a mix of 60 forward primers for TCR Vbeta segments and 13 reverse primers for TCR Jbeta segments. Amplification of the CDR3 region of rearranged TCR beta genes was performed with a multiplex PCR assay on genomic DNA. Amplified TCR beta libraries were sequenced as 87-base-pair reads on the Illumina HiSeq System. The published analysis was carried out like this. Across the 500 to 750 repertoires, a later analysis counted around 80 million unique TCR beta chains, about 10 million of which were shared by at least two donors. Raw reads were error-corrected and collapsed into unique sequences with a nearest-neighbor algorithm that merged closely related sequences to remove PCR and sequencing errors. Alignment of CDR3 sequences to IMGT reference sequences was used to assign V, D and J gene segments. For a sequence to be retained, a match of at least six nucleotides was required to both a V gene segment and a J gene segment. Rearrangements were called productive when the CDR3 lacked stop codons and stayed in frame with V and J; all others were non-productive. Following IMGT convention, CDR3 was defined as the stretch from the second conserved V-encoded cysteine to the conserved J-encoded phenylalanine. The earlier analysis of 587 of the donors excluded sequences that lacked an unambiguous match to a single V gene segment. An earlier analysis of under 750 of the donors called V segments functional above 56.7% productive rearrangements and segregating when the between-donor standard deviation exceeded 5%. A statistical classification framework was built for diagnosing cytomegalovirus status from the catalog of TCR beta chain sequences. In a later analysis, TCR nucleotide sequences were compared against IMGT/GENE-DB human TR gene sequences so that V and J genes could be assigned. A later analysis assigned CDR3 sequences and most-parsimonious VDJ recombination scenarios with the TCRdist pipeline. In a later analysis, each TCR beta chain was defined by its CDR3 amino acid sequence together with its V-gene family, and reads without a unique V-gene family were excluded. To address suspected cross-contamination and a sequencing artifact, a later analysis removed some 620 highly shared, low-generation-probability nucleotide sequences. In a later analysis, a clonal expansion index for each public chain was calculated from normalized within-repertoire ranks of inferred template counts. Generation probabilities in a later analysis came from a VDJ recombination model fitted to out-of-frame rearrangements, and those results were checked against IGoR. In a later analysis, TCR-TCR, TCR-HLA and TCR-CMV co-occurrence was scored with hypergeometric tests, and a repertoire-size bias correction was applied to TCR pairs. In a later analysis, false discovery rates were estimated by permuting HLA or CMV assignments 20 times. In a later analysis, co-occurring TCRs were grouped with DBSCAN, and TCRdist sequence similarity was added when clustering was performed within HLA-allele-positive subsets. Repertoires with fewer than 30,000 or more than 120,000 public chains, plus five repertoires with anomalous nucleotide sharing, were excluded from co-occurrence clustering. TCRdb holds this immuneACCESS table with in-frame rearrangements only. Some clones are missing; in checked studies, unresolved V genes explain under half, and the rest has no known cause. The DNA gave D and trimming, while V, J and clone size come from that table. The table for this sample lists roughly 170,000 clones; over 80% of them were counted only once. Approximately 4.1% of the sample goes to the ten largest clones.

The clonotype was recovered from a woman between 50 and 59 years old in good health and CMV-seropositive. The sequenced material came from PBMCs. Recombination connected TRBV2 to TRBJ1-1; the best D guess is TRBD1, with 5 bases matching. The nucleotide sequence is given as TGTGCCAGCAGTGATGACAGATTGAACACTGAAGCTTTCTTT. Translated, this is CASSDDRLNTEAFF.